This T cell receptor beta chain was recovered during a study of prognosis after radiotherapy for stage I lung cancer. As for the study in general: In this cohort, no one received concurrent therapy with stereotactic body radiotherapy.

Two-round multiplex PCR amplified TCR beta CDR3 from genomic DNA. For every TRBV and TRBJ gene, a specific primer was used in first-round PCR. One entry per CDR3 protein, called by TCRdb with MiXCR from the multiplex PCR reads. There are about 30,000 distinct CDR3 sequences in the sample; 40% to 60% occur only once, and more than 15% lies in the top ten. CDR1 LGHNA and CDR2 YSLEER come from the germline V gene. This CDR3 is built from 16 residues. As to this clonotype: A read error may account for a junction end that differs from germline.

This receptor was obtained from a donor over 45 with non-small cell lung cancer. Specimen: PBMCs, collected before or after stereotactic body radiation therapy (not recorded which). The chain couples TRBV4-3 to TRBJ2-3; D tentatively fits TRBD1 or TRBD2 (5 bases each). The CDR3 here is CANSPMTDGAGDTQYF. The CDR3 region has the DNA TGCGCCAACAGCCCCATGACGGATGGGGCGGGAGATACGCAGTATTTT.